Here is one T cell receptor (beta chain) with its context. Its cognate antigen is unknown. Recent vaccinations or acute infections were absent in the healthy HIV-negative adult donors. The trim removed 2 bases at V and 3 bases at J, leaving 1 base unmatched. This CDR3 is 15 amino acids long. From germline, CDR1 is MGHDK and CDR2 SYGVNS. These data come from a study of shared clonotypes between healthy human individuals. The study, taken as a whole, reports: Rarefaction curves obtained for sorted subsets showed sequencing incomplete despite large depth. The study generally estimated greater richness for naive than memory subsets.

How the authors handled the data: Filtering differed for immunoSEQ, which gave only junction sequences without quality scores. The protocol was immunoSEQ multiplex PCR, while the TCRdb copy is restricted to in-frame clones and leaves out a portion. V and J calls and clone size come straight from that table; D and trimming were deduced from the DNA. The sample carries just over 95,000 clones, about two thirds recorded once. This sequence was found in a man in his thirties or forties in good health. The rearrangement links TRBV25-1 to TRBJ2-3; 11 bases fit TRBD2. Material: memory CD8+ T cells sorted from blood. Indicated subset: CD45RO+ cells pooled with CCR7-negative TemRA cells. The CDR3 is CASSETSGRTDTQYF. In DNA, the CDR3 is TGTGCCAGCAGTGAAACTAGCGGGAGAACAGATACGCAGTATTTT.